Below, 32 T cell receptor beta chains from the same sample are listed, as sequenced in a study of blood T cells in healthy people across ages. The authors ran a second PCR of about 6 to 11 cycles using a sample-barcoded 5' primer and a J-beta primer mix. TCRdb fed the 5' RACE reads into MiXCR, producing one record per CDR3 protein. The table includes roughly 1.9 million distinct CDR3 sequences, approximately 39% detected once. The sample taken for sequencing was blood. Receptor source: a human donor in good health.

This clonotype occurred a few times. J is TRBJ2-3 and V is TRBV29-1; D is unresolved. The CDR3 length is 12 residues. V was shortened by 3 bases and J by 5 bases, with 9 bases between the two germline ends. Germline V CDR1 and CDR2: SQVTM, ANQGSEA. CDR3 sequence reads: CSVDPSGDTQYF. In DNA, the CDR3 is TGCAGCGTTGATCCCTCGGGAGATACGCAGTATTTT.

V usage is TRBV7-2 and J usage is TRBJ2-1; D uncertain. V was trimmed by 0 bases and J by 6 bases, leaving 12 bases between them. The length of the CDR3 is 15 residues. CDR1 SGHTA and CDR2 FQGNSA come from the germline V gene. DNA for the CDR3: TGTGCCAGCAGCTTAGCGCGCAACAGACGCAATGAGCAGTTCTTC. Residues: CASSLARNRRNEQFF.

This chain joins TRBV6-4 and TRBJ1-2; D is unclear. V lost 6 bases, J lost 1 base, and 12 bases lay in between. Germline V gene sequence: CDR1 MRHNA, CDR2 SNTAGT. This CDR3 spans 14 amino acids. The CDR3 DNA sequence: TGTGCCAGCAGACAAAACATGGATAACTATGGCTACACCTTC. Translated, it gives CASRQNMDNYGYTF.

This chain links TRBV7-2 with TRBJ2-1, with 9 bases fitting TRBD2. Germline V lookup: CDR1 SGHTA, CDR2 FQGNSA. After removal of 8 bases from V and 9 bases from J, the junction contained 11 bases not matched to a gene. The CDR3 extends over 14 amino acids. The CDR3 is CASRTTSGGGEQFF. DNA of the CDR3: TGTGCCAGCCGGACGACTAGCGGTGGGGGTGAGCAGTTCTTC.

The table lists this clonotype with a few counts. This rearrangement joins TRBV20-1 to TRBJ2-4; D is tentatively TRBD1 or TRBD2 (5 bases each). The J call is in doubt because the DNA end fits TRBJ2-7 better. Germline values: CDR1 DFQATT, CDR2 SNEGSKA (reference sequence). The CDR3 length is 12 residues. CDR3 DNA: TGCAGTGCCAGACGGGGCGGGTACGAGCAGTACTTC. Amino acid sequence: CSARRGGYEQYF.

This clonotype was detected a few times. The V gene is TRBV10-2, the J gene TRBJ2-7, with a weak D call TRBD2 (6 bases). Germline CDR1 WSHSY, CDR2 SAAADI. V was pared by 4 bases and J by 2 bases, with 12 bases between. The CDR3 has 14 residues. The CDR3 DNA reads as TGCGCCAGCAGTGTAGGAGGGGCCCCCTACGAGCAGTACTTC. It yields the protein CASSVGGAPYEQYF.

This chain uses TRBV7-2 with TRBJ2-5, with D perhaps TRBD2 (6 bases). CDR1 is SGHTA, CDR2 FQGNSA, per germline. This CDR3 spans 16 amino acids. Trimming removed 1 base from V and 2 bases from J, with 14 bases in between. The CDR3 region is CASSLGGARGQETQYF. CDR3 coding DNA: TGTGCCAGCAGCTTAGGAGGAGCGCGGGGACAAGAGACCCAGTACTTC.

This clonotype occurred many times. The chain carries TRBV4-3 and TRBJ2-3, with 10 nucleotides matching TRBD2. Per germline, CDR1 LGHNA and CDR2 YSLEER. The CDR3 contains 16 residues. J gave up 2 bases and V 4 bases, and 6 bases lay outside the gene matches. CDR3 DNA: TGCGCCAGCAGCCCTAGCGGGGGTATTATCACAGATACGCAGTATTTT. It encodes CASSPSGGIITDTQYF.

This clonotype was found a few times. The genes are TRBV7-3 and TRBJ2-7, with D possibly being TRBD2 (7 bases). The CDR3 spans 15 residues. Per the germline V gene, CDR1 is SGHTA and CDR2 is FQGTGA. Trimming shortened V by 5 bases and J by 1 base, and 15 bases separated the two germline ends. CDR3 sequence: CASSLGGAPSYEQYF. The CDR3 DNA follows: TGTGCCAGCAGCCTGGGGGGGGCGCCATCCTACGAGCAGTACTTC. Full variable domain (missing parts from reference TRBV7-3 and TRBJ2-7): GAGVSQTPSNKVTEKGKYVELRCDPISGHTALYWYRQSLGQGPEFLIYFQGTGAADDSGLPNDRFFAVRPEGSVSTLKIQRTERGDSAVYLCASSLGGAPSYEQYFGPGTRLTVT.

The chain joins TRBV28 to TRBJ2-5, with D unclear. CDR1 is MDHEN, CDR2 SYDVKM, per germline. CDR3 size: 13 residues. Trimming cost V 3 bases and J 1 base, with 6 bases left between them. CDR3 nucleotide sequence: TGTGCCAGCAGTTTTACCCTCCAAGAGACCCAGTACTTC. It translates to CASSFTLQETQYF.

Worth noting for this clonotype: A read error may account for a junction end that differs from germline. This chain joins TRBV7-7 and TRBJ2-5; D is tentatively TRBD1 or TRBD2 (5 bases each). The CDR3 runs to 15 residues. CDR1 is SSHAT, CDR2 FNYEAQ, per germline (reference sequence). Here the CDR3 DNA reads TGTGCTAGCAGCCCGATTTACGCAGAGGGGGAGACCCAGTACTTC. Amino acid sequence: CASSPIYAEGETQYF.

The chain combines TRBV9 with TRBJ2-2, with 7 bases matching TRBD2. V was pared by 4 bases and J by 0 bases, with 9 bases of the junction left unmatched. The CDR3 runs to 17 residues. Germline CDR1 SGDLS, CDR2 YYNGEE. The CDR3 nucleotides are TGTGCCAGCAGCATGTCGGAGCGGGACCCGAACACCGGGGAGCTGTTTTTT. Protein product: CASSMSERDPNTGELFF.

The sample holds a few counts of this clonotype. The V call is TRBV10-3, the J call TRBJ2-3, with D possibly TRBD1 on 6 matching bases. V was shortened by 5 bases and J by 0 bases, with 9 bases between the two germline ends. In germline, CDR1 is ENHRY, CDR2 SYGVKD. The CDR3 sequence is 14 residues long. CDR3 coding DNA: TGTGCCATCAGTCCGGACAGCAGCACAGATACGCAGTATTTT. It specifies CAISPDSSTDTQYF.

This clonotype has only a few counts. V and J are TRBV29-1 and TRBJ1-1; 8 nucleotides line up with TRBD1. V dropped 5 bases and J dropped 7; count of bases not matched to a gene: 12. This CDR3 region has 14 residues. Per the germline V gene, CDR1 is SQVTM and CDR2 is ANQGSEA. CDR3 protein: CSVTRGPGGDEAFF. The CDR3 DNA is TGCAGCGTTACCAGGGGGCCGGGGGGTGATGAAGCTTTCTTT.

V gene TRBV7-2 combines with J gene TRBJ2-7; 12 bases match TRBD2. V lost 1 base and J lost 2; bases outside the gene matches: 3. This CDR3 has 16 residues. Germline assignment: CDR1 SGHTA and CDR2 FQGNSA. The chain's CDR3 is CASSLGTSGAPYEQYF. The CDR3 DNA sequence: TGTGCCAGCAGCTTAGGGACTAGCGGGGCCCCCTACGAGCAGTACTTC.

The chain uses TRBV12-3 or TRBV12-4 and TRBJ1-2, with unresolved D. V was clipped by 7 bases and J by 1 base, with 19 bases between them. The CDR3 consists of 16 residues. The CDR3 protein is CASIYFGLHFNYGYTF. Here the CDR3 DNA reads TGTGCCAGCATCTACTTCGGGCTCCACTTTAACTATGGCTACACCTTC.

This sequence joins TRBV18 and TRBJ1-1; no clear D. The length of the CDR3 is 13 residues. Germline V gene lookup returns CDR1 KGHSH and CDR2 LQKENI. V was shortened by 2 bases and J by 6 bases, with 10 bases between the two germline ends. The CDR3 spells CASSPRLEPEAFF. For the CDR3, the DNA is TGTGCCAGCTCACCAAGACTCGAACCTGAAGCTTTCTTT.

There are many counts of this clonotype. The chain carries TRBV7-2 and TRBJ2-7; 9 bases fit TRBD1. Germline V gene data show CDR1 as SGHTA and CDR2 as FQGNSA. The CDR3 is 14 amino acids. V lost 4 bases to trimming and J lost 5 bases; unmatched junction nucleotides: 6. Written as DNA, the CDR3 is TGTGCCAGCAGCTCCAGACAGGGGGTCAACGAGCAGTACTTC. This gives the protein CASSSRQGVNEQYF. Looking up the rest from reference TRBV7-2 and TRBJ2-7 gives the full variable domain: GAGVSQSPSNKVTEKGKDVELRCDPISGHTALYWYRQSLGQGLEFLIYFQGNSAPDKSGLPSDRFSAERTGGSVSTLTIQRTQQEDSAVYLCASSSRQGVNEQYFGPGTRLTVT.

The V call is TRBV11-1, the J call TRBJ2-7; no clear D. The CDR3 covers 16 residues. V was trimmed by 0 bases and J by 4 bases, leaving 16 bases between them. The germline CDR1 and CDR2 sequences are SGHAT and FQDESV (reference sequence). The CDR3 DNA sequence: TGTGCCAGCAGCTTAGCGGGCCCAGGACGATTATACGAGCAGTACTTC. Residues: CASSLAGPGRLYEQYF.

This clonotype was counted only a few times. V usage is TRBV7-9 and J usage is TRBJ2-6; TRBD1 is a possible D gene (5 bases). The CDR3 loop spans 17 amino acids. Germline lookup yields CDR1 SEHNR and CDR2 FQNEAQ (reference sequence). Trimming pared 0 bases from V and 2 bases from J, leaving 11 bases between. The CDR3 region is CASSLAPSGPGANVLTF. In DNA, the CDR3 is TGTGCCAGCAGCTTAGCGCCCTCAGGGCCTGGGGCCAACGTCCTGACTTTC.

This clonotype was recorded only once. This rearrangement joins TRBV20-1 to TRBJ2-3; 13 bases line up with TRBD2. Per the germline V gene, CDR1 is DFQATT and CDR2 is SNEGSKA (reference sequence). The CDR3 is made up of 17 amino acids. J was trimmed by 1 base and V by 3 bases; bases with no gene match: 7. DNA for the CDR3: TGCAGTGCTAGCACTAGCGGGGGGGGCGGGGGCACAGATACGCAGTATTTT. As protein: CSASTSGGGGGTDTQYF.

This chain connects TRBV2 to TRBJ1-6; 10 bases align to TRBD1. Unmatched junction bases numbered 7, after V lost 6 bases and J lost 5 bases. The CDR3 runs 16 residues. Germline V CDR1 and CDR2: SNHLY, FYNNEI. DNA of the CDR3: TGTGCCAGCAGGGTCGACAGGGGGCCCCATAATTCACCCCTCCACTTT. Translating gives CASRVDRGPHNSPLHF.

Written as DNA, the CDR3 is TGTGCCAGCAGTTTGTCTGGGATGGGGACTTATGGCTACACCTTC. Encoded protein: CASSLSGMGTYGYTF. The gene calls are TRBV7-9 and TRBJ1-2; D is possibly TRBD1 (5 bases). V was cut by 6 bases and J by 5 bases, with 19 bases left in between. Per germline, CDR1 SEHNR and CDR2 FQNEAQ (reference sequence). The CDR3 runs to 15 residues.

The genes are TRBV12-3 or TRBV12-4 and TRBJ1-4; D not certain. The CDR3 runs 16 residues. V lost 5 bases and J lost 6, with 19 bases in between. CDR3: CASSPTGRPGYEKLFF. The CDR3 DNA sequence: TGTGCCAGCAGTCCCACCGGACGGCCGGGGTATGAAAAACTGTTTTTT.

The rearrangement links TRBV7-2 to TRBJ1-2, with a possible D match to TRBD1 (5 bases). The germline gives CDR1 SGHTA, CDR2 FQGNSA. This CDR3 comprises 14 residues. V lost 3 bases, J lost 3 bases, and 11 bases lay in between. The DNA of the CDR3 is TGTGCCAGCAGCTTGGGGGGAACCTACTATGGCTACACCTTC. It codes for CASSLGGTYYGYTF.

This clonotype occurred a few times. The chain has TRBV29-1 and TRBJ2-1; weak D call: TRBD2 (5 bases). The CDR3 totals 16 residues. V lost 3 bases and J lost 9, with 24 bases in between. Germline CDR1 and CDR2: SQVTM and ANQGSEA. Written as DNA, the CDR3 is TGCAGCGTTGATGCTGGGCAGACTTTACGTGGGAGTGAGCAGTTCTTC. Protein: CSVDAGQTLRGSEQFF.

For the CDR3, the DNA is TGCAGCGTTTGGGGTTCGGGAGATGTAGCTTTCTTT. Translation gives CSVWGSGDVAFF. The chain employs TRBV29-1 and TRBJ1-1; D remains unclear. The CDR3 runs to 12 residues. Looked up from germline, CDR1 is SQVTM and CDR2 is ANQGSEA. The V and J ends lost 5 bases and 10 bases respectively, with 17 bases between them.

This clonotype turned up a few times. CDR3 residues: CASSLLTRSREQYF. In DNA form, the CDR3 reads TGTGCCAGCAGTTTATTAACGCGATCTAGGGAGCAGTACTTC. The chain couples TRBV28 to TRBJ2-7, with D unresolved. The CDR3 sequence is 14 residues long. V gave up 1 base and J gave up 7 bases, with 14 bases separating them. Germline V gene lookup returns CDR1 MDHEN and CDR2 SYDVKM.

This clonotype has just a few counts. The V gene is TRBV12-5, the J gene TRBJ1-2, with D unclear. V was pared by 3 bases and J by 7 bases, with 12 bases between. The CDR3 runs 13 residues. CDR1 is LGHNT, CDR2 FRNRAP, per germline. CDR3 sequence (DNA): TGTGCTAGTGGTTTTGGCCACGTGGGTGGCTACACCTTC. Its protein is CASGFGHVGGYTF.

This chain joins TRBV3-1 and TRBJ1-1; no reliable D call. The CDR3 covers 13 residues. Germline V CDR1 and CDR2: LGHDT, YNNKEL (reference sequence). V was clipped by 4 bases and J by 3 bases, with 9 bases between them. CDR3 sequence reads: CASSRMRYTEAFF. CDR3 DNA sequence: TGTGCCAGCAGCCGCATGAGGTACACTGAAGCTTTCTTT.

The V call is TRBV5-1, the J call TRBJ2-7, with D unclear. The DNA end favors TRBJ2-5, so the J call may be wrong. Germline V lookup: CDR1 SGHRS, CDR2 YFSETQ. The CDR3 consists of 15 residues. CDR3 sequence (DNA): TGCGCCAGCAGCTTCGGACCATCGTCGGCGGAGACCCAGTACTTC. Translation gives CASSFGPSSAETQYF.

This clonotype was observed a handful of times. This chain links TRBV7-8 with TRBJ2-3; the D is unclear. The germline V and J ends were trimmed by 1 base and 1 base, with 9 bases remaining between them. There are 15 residues in the CDR3. Germline CDR1 reads SGHVS; CDR2 reads FQNEAQ. The CDR3 DNA sequence: TGTGCCAGCAGCTTAGGGGTGGTCGGCACAGATACGCAGTATTTT. As protein: CASSLGVVGTDTQYF.